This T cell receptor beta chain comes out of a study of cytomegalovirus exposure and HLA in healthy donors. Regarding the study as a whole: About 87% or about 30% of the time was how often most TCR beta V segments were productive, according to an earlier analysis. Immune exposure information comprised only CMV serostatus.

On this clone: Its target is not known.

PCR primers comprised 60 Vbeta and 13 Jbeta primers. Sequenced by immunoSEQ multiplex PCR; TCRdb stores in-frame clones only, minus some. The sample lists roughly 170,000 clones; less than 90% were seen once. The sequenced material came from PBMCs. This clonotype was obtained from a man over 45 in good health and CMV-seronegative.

The CDR3 here is CASSPGGASGFYNEQFF. CDR3 sequence (DNA): TGTGCCAGCAGTCCCGGGGGGGCTAGCGGGTTTTACAATGAGCAGTTCTTC. V is TRBV28 and J is TRBJ2-1, with 8 bases that match TRBD2. Germline lookup yields CDR1 MDHEN and CDR2 SYDVKM. This CDR3 is 17 amino acids long. V was clipped by 5 bases and J by 4 bases; unmatched bases: 13.